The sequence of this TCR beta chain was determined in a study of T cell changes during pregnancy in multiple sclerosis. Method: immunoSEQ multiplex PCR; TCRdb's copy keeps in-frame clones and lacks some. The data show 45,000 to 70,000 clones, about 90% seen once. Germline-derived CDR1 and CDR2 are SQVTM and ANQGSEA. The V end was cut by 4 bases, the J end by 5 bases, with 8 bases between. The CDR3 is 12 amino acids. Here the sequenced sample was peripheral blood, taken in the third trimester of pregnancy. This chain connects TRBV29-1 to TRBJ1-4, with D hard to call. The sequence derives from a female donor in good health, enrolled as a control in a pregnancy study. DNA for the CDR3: TGCAGCGTTGGGCAGGCGAATGAAAAACTGTTTTTT. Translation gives CSVGQANEKLFF.